This T cell receptor beta chain was identified during a study of cytomegalovirus exposure and HLA in healthy donors. Across the whole study: Early on, a data release was issued that held roughly 80 million unique TCRs from HLA-typed donors. Study-wide results and limits: Productive status was seen about 90% or about 30% of the time for most TCR beta V segments in an earlier analysis. Common viral pathogens were later found to be apparently linked to several of the most significant clusters. The study labeled roughly 160 TCR beta chains cytomegalovirus-associated.

About this clone: Its specificity is unknown. At one of its ends the junction is not consistent with the germline gene, which may arise from a read error.

PCR employed 60 Vbeta and 13 Jbeta primers. Using immunoSEQ multiplex PCR, the repertoire was profiled, and TCRdb retains in-frame clones only, with some absent. This sample carries about 120,000 clones, less than 10% of them seen once, and the ten largest clones take 5% to 6.5%. Per germline, CDR1 SQVTM and CDR2 ANQGSEA. CDR3 length: 16 amino acids. Sequencing input: PBMCs. The clonotype comes from a woman in her forties in good health and CMV-seropositive. The chain joins TRBV29-1 to TRBJ2-3, with TRBD1 matching 12 bases. CDR3 nucleotide sequence: TGCAGCGTCGTGAAAGGGGACAGGGGGCTGTCAGATGCGCCGTACTTT. Translating gives CSVVKGDRGLSDAPYF.